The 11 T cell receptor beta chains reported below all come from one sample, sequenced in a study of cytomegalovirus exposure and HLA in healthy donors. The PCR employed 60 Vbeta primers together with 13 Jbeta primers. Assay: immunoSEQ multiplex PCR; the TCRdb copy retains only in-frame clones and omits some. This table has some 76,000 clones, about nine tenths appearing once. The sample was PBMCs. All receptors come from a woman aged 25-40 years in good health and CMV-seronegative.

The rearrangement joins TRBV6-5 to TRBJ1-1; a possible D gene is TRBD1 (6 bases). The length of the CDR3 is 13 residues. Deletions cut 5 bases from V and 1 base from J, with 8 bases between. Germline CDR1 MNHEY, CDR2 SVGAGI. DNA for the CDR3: TGTGCCAGCAGTCACAGGGAGAACACTGAAGCTTTCTTT. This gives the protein CASSHRENTEAFF.

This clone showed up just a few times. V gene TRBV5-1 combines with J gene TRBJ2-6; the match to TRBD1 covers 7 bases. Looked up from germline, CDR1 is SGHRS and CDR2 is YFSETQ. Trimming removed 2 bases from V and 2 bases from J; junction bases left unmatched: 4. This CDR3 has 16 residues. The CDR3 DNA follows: TGCGCCAGCAGCTTTGACAGGGCGGCTGGGGCCAACGTCCTGACTTTC. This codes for CASSFDRAAGANVLTF.

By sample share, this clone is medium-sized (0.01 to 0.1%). This CDR3 is CASSLSRPDTQYF. The CDR3 DNA follows: TGTGCCAGCAGTTTATCGCGGCCAGATACGCAGTATTTT. The gene calls are TRBV27 and TRBJ2-3, with D hard to call. The CDR3 is 13 amino acids. The germline V gene encodes CDR1 MNHEY and CDR2 SMNVEV (reference sequence). V lost 0 bases and J 4 bases, leaving 5 bases between the germline ends.

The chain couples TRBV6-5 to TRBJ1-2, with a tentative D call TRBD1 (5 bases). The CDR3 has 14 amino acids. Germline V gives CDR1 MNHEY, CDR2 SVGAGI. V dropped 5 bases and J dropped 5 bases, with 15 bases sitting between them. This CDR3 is CASSDQQVLYGYTF. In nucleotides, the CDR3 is TGTGCCAGCAGTGATCAACAGGTTCTTTATGGCTACACCTTC.

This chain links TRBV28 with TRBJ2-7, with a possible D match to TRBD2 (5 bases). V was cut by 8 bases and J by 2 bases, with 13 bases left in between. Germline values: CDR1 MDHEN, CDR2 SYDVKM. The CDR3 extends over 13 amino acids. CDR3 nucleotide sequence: TGTGCCAGCGGAGTGGGAGCCACCTACGAGCAGTACTTC. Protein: CASGVGATYEQYF.

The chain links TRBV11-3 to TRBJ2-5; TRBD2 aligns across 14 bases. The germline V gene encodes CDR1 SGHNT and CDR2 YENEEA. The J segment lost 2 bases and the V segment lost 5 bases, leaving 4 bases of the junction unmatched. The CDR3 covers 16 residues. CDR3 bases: TGTGCCAGCAGCGCAGGACTAGCGGGAGGACAAGAGACCCAGTACTTC. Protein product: CASSAGLAGGQETQYF.

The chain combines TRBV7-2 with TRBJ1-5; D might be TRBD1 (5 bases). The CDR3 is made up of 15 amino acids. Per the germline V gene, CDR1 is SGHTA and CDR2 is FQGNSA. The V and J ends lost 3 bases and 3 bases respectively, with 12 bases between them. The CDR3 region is CASSFMGGNNQPQHF. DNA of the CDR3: TGTGCCAGCAGCTTCATGGGGGGAAACAATCAGCCCCAGCATTTT.

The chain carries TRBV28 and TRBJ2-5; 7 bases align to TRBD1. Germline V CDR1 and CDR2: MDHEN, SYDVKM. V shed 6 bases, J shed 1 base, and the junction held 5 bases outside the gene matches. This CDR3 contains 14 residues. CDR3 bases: TGTGCCAGCAGCCTCGGGACAGCCCAAGAGACCCAGTACTTC. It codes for CASSLGTAQETQYF.

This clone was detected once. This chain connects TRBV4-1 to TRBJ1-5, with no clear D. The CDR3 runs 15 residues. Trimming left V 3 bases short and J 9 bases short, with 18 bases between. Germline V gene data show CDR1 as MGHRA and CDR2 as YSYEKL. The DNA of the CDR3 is TGCGCCAGCAGCCAGGGGTCAGGCCGGGGTCGGCCCCAGCATTTT. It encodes CASSQGSGRGRPQHF.

The chain's CDR3 is CSVARGNLYGYTF. CDR3 coding DNA: TGCAGCGTTGCCAGGGGGAACCTTTATGGCTACACCTTC. This chain joins TRBV29-1 and TRBJ1-2; 7 bases fit TRBD1. Losses at the gene ends were 4 bases for V and 5 bases for J; bases not matched to a gene: 7. CDR1 and CDR2 (germline): SQVTM, ANQGSEA. This CDR3 spans 13 amino acids.

CDR3 loop: CASSAQGDTGELFF. The CDR3 coding sequence is TGTGCCAGCAGTGCACAGGGTGACACCGGGGAGCTGTTTTTT. The V call is TRBV6-1, the J call TRBJ2-2; D possibly corresponds to TRBD1 (6 bases). The CDR3 length is 14 residues. CDR1 is MNHNS, CDR2 SASEGT, per germline. Between the trimmed V and J ends, which lost 4 bases and 3 bases, there was a span of 9 bases.